Sequencing of this T cell receptor beta chain was carried out in a study of T cell responses to AZD1222 COVID-19 vaccine. Study-level points and caveats: Clonal diversity was possibly underestimated, and the donors were mostly white British, with more females. Only a handful of AZD1222 recipients were seropositive at baseline. Per reports, nearly half of all spike-specific TCRs target regions that are unmutated in variants.

In germline, CDR1 is SQVTM, CDR2 ANQGSEA. The CDR3 totals 12 residues. Trimming took 1 base from V and 4 from J, leaving 7 bases between them. Turning to this clone: The antigen is not known.

Whether given at about 4 or about 12 weeks, second doses were pooled. Clones were read by immunoSEQ multiplex PCR, and TCRdb kept only the in-frame ones, dropping some. The data show fewer than 30,000 clones, with around 83% seen just once and roughly 7.5% held by the top ten. The sequences come from peripheral blood, collected 28 days after the second AZD1222 dose. The clonotype was recovered from an adult who received the AZD1222 COVID-19 vaccine. The rearrangement uses TRBV29-1 and TRBJ2-5, with no clear D. The CDR3: CSVEGALETQYF. DNA for the CDR3: TGCAGCGTTGAAGGGGCGTTAGAGACCCAGTACTTC.